The subject of this entry is one TCR beta chain. At least ten counts were recorded for this clonotype. Its antigen remains unidentified. Base qualities are missing; no much larger clone stands one base away. Every patient had bone marrow sampled at the time of active disease. Isolation of bone marrow mononuclear cells was performed by Ficoll-Hypaque density gradient centrifugation. Myeloma plasma cells were removed and CD138-negative cells were obtained by negative selection following labeling with CD138 magnetic microbeads on a MACS separator. Flow cytometry on an Attune NxT with CD138 antibodies was used to check the purity of the isolated cells. TRIzol reagent was used to extract total RNA, and a NanoDrop spectrophotometer was used to quantify the extracted RNA. Paired RNA-seq and IR-seq were performed on the CD138-negative bone marrow sample of each patient. This specimen comes from a study of read filtering for tumor transcriptome and immune sequencing (dated by TCRdb to 2020 to 2021). For context, the study as a whole: The cohort consisted of some 17 male and some 13 female patients, with a mean age of around 66 years and an age range of roughly 45 to 80. Under revised international staging, roughly 8 patients fell into R-ISS I, 15 or so into R-ISS II and over 5 into R-ISS III. Whole-transcriptome libraries were prepared with the TruSeq RNA Access Library Prep Kit after DNase treatment. TCR-region mapped reads per sample ranged from about 3.5 to 10.27 million with IR-seq versus only roughly 75 to 1273 with RNA-seq. Using the same bone marrow samples, the study ran both targeted immune repertoire sequencing and bulk whole-transcriptome sequencing and then compared the TCR repertoires from each method. One main goal was a read-filtering strategy for immune repertoire data, in particular deciding whether clonotypes backed by only one read should be removed. Overall study results and their limits: The sorted CD138-negative fraction was not purified T cells but a mixed bone marrow immune population. Single-read clonotypes made up around 80% of clonotypes but only approximately 3.5% of total reads in IR-seq, compared with around 71% of clonotypes and about 44% of reads in RNA-seq. Clonotypes were captured by IR-seq at much higher depth and more reliably than by RNA-seq, and smaller IR-seq throughput was sufficient for identification of most shared clonotypes. The correlation between IR-seq and RNA-seq shared clonotype proportions was increased by removal of single-read clonotypes.

From cysteine to phenylalanine, the CDR3 is 19 amino acids long. Only CDR3 DNA is held: 57 bases, read in frame from base 1. Per the germline V gene, LGHNA is the CDR1 and YSLEER is the CDR2. V has 5 bases trimmed and J has 6 bases trimmed; junction bases matching no gene number 19. Starting from roughly 370 ng RNA, TCR libraries were constructed with the Immunoverse kit using molecular barcoded adaptors that cover the alpha/delta and beta/gamma chains. TCR library preparation used the same RNA that was used for transcriptome sequencing. An Illumina HiSeq 4000 with 2 x 150 cycles was used to sequence the TCR libraries. As for the original processing: MiXCR aligned TCR reads to human V, D, J and C references and assembled the aligned reads into CDR3 clonotypes, with quality filtering and error correction included. Clonotype counts and gene usage diversity were analyzed with the tcR package in R. Raw mapping reads were checked after the RNA-seq reads had been mapped by STAR aligner version 2.5.3a onto the human GRCh37 genome. IR-seq fastq files were randomly downsampled with Seqtk 1.3 to test the effect of sequencing depth on detected clonotypes. In TCRdb, the public reads were trimmed at Q25 with fastp and aligned with MiXCR, with productive beta chains retained. When rows share a CDR3 protein, they turn into one entry using the most common DNA and genes. The V and J calls were not made by the authors but by TCRdb's processing. The sample records approximately 140,000 distinct CDR3 sequences, about 13% of which are singletons. The biggest ten clones account for about 8.6% of the sample.

Sequencing was carried out using a population of CD138-negative cells sorted from bone marrow. What this sample's cell subset or site label stands for: bone marrow mononuclear cells depleted of CD138+ plasma/myeloma cells by negative magnetic selection. Here the chain combines TRBV4-3 and TRBJ2-3, with 11 junctional bases fitting TRBD2. The clonotype comes from a donor over 35 with multiple myeloma. CDR3 region: CASSVRGPTSGSFADTQYF. The DNA is TGCGCCAGCAGCGTACGGGGCCCCACTAGCGGGAGTTTCGCGGATACGCAGTATTTT.